The 5 T cell receptor beta chains in this list originate from one sample, sequenced in a study of OX40 agonist ivuxolimab in advanced cancers. The assay was immunoSEQ multiplex PCR, and TCRdb's table has in-frame clones only and misses some. The data hold approximately 71,000 clones, with about 82% observed a single time. The material sequenced was CD4+ or CD8+ T cells sorted from blood, taken in a trial of the OX40 agonist ivuxolimab. The receptors originated from an adult with an advanced solid tumor such as melanoma, head and neck, liver or kidney cancer.

The V gene is TRBV10-3, the J gene TRBJ1-1; TRBD1 matches at 12 bases. J was trimmed by 5 bases and V by 10 bases; bases with no gene match: 17. The CDR3 loop spans 17 amino acids. Germline V gene sequence: CDR1 ENHRY, CDR2 SYGVKD. The CDR3 region is CATHRDRGLTRGTEAFF. The CDR3 coding sequence is TGTGCCACACACCGGGACAGGGGGCTAACGAGAGGTACTGAAGCTTTCTTT.

V and J are TRBV5-1 and TRBJ2-3, with 10 bases matching TRBD2. With 5 bases clipped from V and 2 bases from J, the junction kept 8 bases outside the gene matches. The length of the CDR3 is 16 residues. Germline V gene lookup returns CDR1 SGHRS and CDR2 YFSETQ. The CDR3 sequence is CASSLAGGFPTDTQYF. The CDR3 region has the DNA TGCGCCAGCAGTTTAGCGGGAGGATTCCCCACAGATACGCAGTATTTT.

The rearrangement joins TRBV6-6 to TRBJ1-3; possibly TRBD1 for D (5 bases). This CDR3 contains 16 residues. The V end lost 6 bases, the J end lost 3 bases, and 18 bases lay between the germline ends. The V gene's germline CDR1 is MNHNY and CDR2 SVGAGI (reference sequence). Here the CDR3 DNA reads TGTGCCAGCAGCCCTCCAGGGTCAAGAGGTGGAAACACCATATATTTT. Its translation is CASSPPGSRGGNTIYF.

V gene TRBV29-1 combines with J gene TRBJ2-1; D remains unclear. Between the trimmed V and J ends, which lost 5 bases and 3 bases, there was a span of 14 bases. The CDR3 spans 14 residues. Germline V gene data show CDR1 as SQVTM and CDR2 as ANQGSEA. This chain's CDR3 is CSVRSKPDYNEQFF. CDR3 nucleotides: TGCAGCGTTCGGTCTAAACCAGACTACAATGAGCAGTTCTTC.

This chain links TRBV6-1 with TRBJ2-1, with D perhaps TRBD1 (6 bases). Per the germline V gene, CDR1 is MNHNS and CDR2 is SASEGT. V was trimmed by 6 bases and J by 14 bases, leaving 23 bases between them. This CDR3 spans 14 amino acids. CDR3 sequence reads: CASSPYPGTAGEFF. CDR3 sequence (DNA): TGTGCCAGCAGCCCCTATCCCGGGACCGCAGGGGAGTTCTTC.